The rows below give T cell receptor beta chains drawn from one sample of a study of T cells in localized non-small cell lung cancer. Method: immunoSEQ multiplex PCR; TCRdb's copy keeps in-frame clones and lacks some. The sample has tens of thousands of clones, roughly nine tenths seen once; the top ten hold under 3%. The starting material was peripheral blood, obtained before any cancer treatment. The receptors derive from a female donor over 55 with stage I lung adenocarcinoma. CDR3s include the opening cysteine and the closing phenylalanine or tryptophan. A D gene is named only where the DNA matches it firmly. Rows may omit the clone size; those that give it use once, few, many or a size class.

D | size | J | V | DNA | CDR3
TRBD1 | . | TRBJ2-7 | TRBV7-9 | TGTGCCAGCAGCCACGGACAGGGGGCGGACGAGCAGTACTTC | CASSHGQGADEQYF
TRBD2 | . | TRBJ2-7 | TRBV7-2 | TGTGCCAGCAGACAGAGTGGTAGCGGGAGTAGGGAGCAGTACTTC | CASRQSGSGSREQYF
. | . | TRBJ1-2 | TRBV19 | TGTTCTAGTAGAGGGTCACCGGTCTATGGCTACACCTTC | CSSRGSPVYGYTF
TRBD1 | . | TRBJ1-2 | TRBV6-5 | TGTGCCAGCAGTTACTCCGCTAGACAGGGAGGTGGCTACACCTTC | CASSYSARQGGGYTF
TRBD1 | . | TRBJ2-5 | TRBV6-5 | TGTGCCAGCAGTTACCCAGGACAGGCCGGGGCCCAGTACTTC | CASSYPGQAGAQYF
. | . | TRBJ2-5 | TRBV7-2 | TGTGCCAGCAGCTTAATCCAAGTAGAGACCCAGTACTTC | CASSLIQVETQYF
. | . | TRBJ1-6 | TRBV30 | TGTGCCTGGAGTGTACCAGGGAGCAATAATTCACCCCTCCACTTT | CAWSVPGSNNSPLHF
. | . | TRBJ1-2 | TRBV5-5 | TGTGCCAGCAGCTCGATGTCGACGGCTCTCGCTGGCTACACCTTC | CASSSMSTALAGYTF
TRBD1 | . | TRBJ2-2 | TRBV12-5 | TGTGCTAGTGGGACAGGGGGTTACACCGGGGAGCTGTTTTTT | CASGTGGYTGELFF
TRBD2 | . | TRBJ2-3 | TRBV29-1 | TGCAGCGTTACCCCCGGTCTAGCGGGAGGGCCGGTAGATACGCAGTATTTT | CSVTPGLAGGPVDTQYF
TRBD2 | . | TRBJ2-5 | TRBV5-1 | TGCGCCAGCAGCTTGGCCCTAGCGGAAGAGACCCAGTACTTC | CASSLALAEETQYF
. | once | TRBJ1-4 | TRBV11-2 | TGTGCCAGCGGGGCAACTAATGAAAAACTGTTTTTT | CASGATNEKLFF
. | . | TRBJ2-3 | TRBV6-1 | TGTGCCAGCAGTGATCAGGGCACAGATACGCAGTATTTT | CASSDQGTDTQYF
. | . | TRBJ2-5 | TRBV10-3 | TGTGCCATCAGTGAGTACAGGGAAGAGACCCAGTACTTC | CAISEYREETQYF
. | few | TRBJ1-5 | TRBV28 | TGTGCCAGCAGGGAGAGCAATCAGCCCCAGCATTTT | CASRESNQPQHF
. | . | TRBJ2-7 | TRBV15 | TGTGCCACCAGCAGACCAGGGGAGGGAACCCCCTACGAGCAGTACTTC | CATSRPGEGTPYEQYF
. | few | TRBJ1-1 | TRBV9 | TGTGCCAGCAGCGGGCCGGGGTCCGGGAACACTGAAGCTTTCTTT | CASSGPGSGNTEAFF
TRBD2 | . | TRBJ2-3 | TRBV5-5 | TGTGCCAGCAGCTTGCACCAGGGAGGGGTTGGCACAGATACGCAGTATTTT | CASSLHQGGVGTDTQYF
. | . | TRBJ1-5 | TRBV6-5 | TGTGCCAGCACCCGGAAGTGGGACAGCAATCAGCCCCAGCATTTT | CASTRKWDSNQPQHF
. | . | TRBJ1-6 | TRBV7-2 | TGTGCCAGCAGTTTCGACTGGAGCTCCTATAATTCACCCCTCCACTTT | CASSFDWSSYNSPLHF
TRBD1 | . | TRBJ2-5 | TRBV11-2 | TGTGCCAGCAGCTTAGCGCCAGGACAGGGGACAGGAGAGACCCAGTACTTC | CASSLAPGQGTGETQYF
TRBD2 | once | TRBJ2-5 | TRBV7-2 | TGTGCCAGCAGCTTAGGGACGGGAGGGCCTGAGACCCAGTACTTC | CASSLGTGGPETQYF
. | . | TRBJ1-2 | TRBV7-2 | TGTGCCAGCAGCTTAGGGACAGCCGACTATGGCTACACCTTC | CASSLGTADYGYTF
TRBD1 | . | TRBJ2-2 | TRBV27 | TGTGCCAGGAAGAGAGGGGGCGCATCCGGGGAGCTGTTTTTT | CARKRGGASGELFF
TRBD1 | . | TRBJ1-2 | TRBV4-3 | TGCGCCAGCAGCCATGTAGACAGGGGGAGTATTAGGACCTTC | CASSHVDRGSIRTF
TRBD2 | . | TRBJ2-1 | TRBV27 | TGTGCCAGCAGTTTATCCGGGACTAGCGGGAGTTATGAGCAGTTCTTC | CASSLSGTSGSYEQFF
TRBD1 | . | TRBJ1-6 | TRBV9 | TGTGCCAGCAGCATCTTTGGGACAGGGAATTCACCCCTCCACTTT | CASSIFGTGNSPLHF
. | . | TRBJ1-1 | TRBV2 | TGTGCCAGCAGTGAAGGGGTCGGGGAAGCTTTCTTT | CASSEGVGEAFF
TRBD2 | . | TRBJ2-3 | TRBV5-1 | TGCGCCAGCAGCTTGTTTTTACGGACTAGCGGGACCTCAGATACGCAGTATTTT | CASSLFLRTSGTSDTQYF